What follows is one TCR beta chain and its context. Its specificity is unknown. These data originate in a study of OX40 agonist ivuxolimab in advanced cancers. Study observations and caveats: The work left the antigen specificity of expanded peripheral T cells undetermined. Near-lowest levels of clonal expansion characterized partial responders at 0.1-3.0 mg/kg.

The CDR3 spans 14 residues. The germline V gene has CDR1 SGHAT and CDR2 FQNNGV. V dropped 5 bases and J dropped 3; count of bases not matched to a gene: 4. Sequencing used immunoSEQ multiplex PCR; TCRdb keeps in-frame clones, though not all of them. The data show 55,000 to 75,000 clones, about nine tenths seen once. The starting material was CD4+ or CD8+ T cells sorted from blood, obtained in a trial of the OX40 agonist ivuxolimab. The TCR originated in an adult with an advanced solid tumor such as melanoma, head and neck, liver or kidney cancer. J is TRBJ2-7 and V is TRBV11-2; TRBD2 agrees at 10 bases. The CDR3 bases are TGTGCCAGCAGCCCGCGGACTAGCGGCTACGAGCAGTACTTC. Residues: CASSPRTSGYEQYF.